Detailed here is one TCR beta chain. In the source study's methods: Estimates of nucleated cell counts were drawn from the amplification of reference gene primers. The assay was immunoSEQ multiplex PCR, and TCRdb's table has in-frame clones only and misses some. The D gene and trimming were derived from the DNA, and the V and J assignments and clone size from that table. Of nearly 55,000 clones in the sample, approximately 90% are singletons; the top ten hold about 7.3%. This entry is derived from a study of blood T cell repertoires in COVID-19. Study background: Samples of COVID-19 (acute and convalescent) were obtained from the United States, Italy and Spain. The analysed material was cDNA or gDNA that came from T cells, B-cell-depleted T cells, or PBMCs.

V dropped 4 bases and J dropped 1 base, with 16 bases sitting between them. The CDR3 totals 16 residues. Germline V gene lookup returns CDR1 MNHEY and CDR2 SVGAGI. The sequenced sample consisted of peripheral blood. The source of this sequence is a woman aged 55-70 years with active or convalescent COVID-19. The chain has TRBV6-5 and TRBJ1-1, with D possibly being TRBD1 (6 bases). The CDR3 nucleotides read TGTGCCAGCAGTTCACTAAGGACAGCGAAGAACACTGAAGCTTTCTTT. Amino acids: CASSSLRTAKNTEAFF.